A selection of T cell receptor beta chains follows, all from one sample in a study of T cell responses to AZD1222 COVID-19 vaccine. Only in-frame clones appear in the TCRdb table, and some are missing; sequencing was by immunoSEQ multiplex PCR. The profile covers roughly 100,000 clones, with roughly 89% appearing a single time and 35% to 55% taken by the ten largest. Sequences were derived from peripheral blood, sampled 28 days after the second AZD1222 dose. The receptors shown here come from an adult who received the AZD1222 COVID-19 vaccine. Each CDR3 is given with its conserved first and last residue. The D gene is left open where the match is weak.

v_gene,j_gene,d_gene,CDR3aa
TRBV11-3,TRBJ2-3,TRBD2,CASSSGLERESTDTQYF
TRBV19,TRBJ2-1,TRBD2,CASSTTTSGPYNEQFF
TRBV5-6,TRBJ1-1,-,CASSLGEWGTEAFF
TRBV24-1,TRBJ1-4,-,CATRTGYPISPEKLFF
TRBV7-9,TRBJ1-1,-,CASSSRGNTEAFF
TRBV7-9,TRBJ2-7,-,CASSFSGLYEQYF
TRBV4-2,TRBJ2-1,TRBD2,CASSQASGRVNEQFF
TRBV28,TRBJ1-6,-,CASSRDGQYSPLHF
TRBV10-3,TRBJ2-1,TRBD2,CAISEAGGGYNEQFF
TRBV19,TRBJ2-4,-,CASSMGPAGAKNIQYF
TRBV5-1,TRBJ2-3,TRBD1,CASSLGQGEADTQYF
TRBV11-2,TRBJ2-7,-,CASSLAGTSSYEQYF
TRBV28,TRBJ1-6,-,CASRGDNSPLHF
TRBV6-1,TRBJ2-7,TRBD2,CASSGLIAGSSYEQYF
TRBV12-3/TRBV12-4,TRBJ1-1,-,CASSLTAVLAFF
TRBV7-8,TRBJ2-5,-,CASSRSVEETQYF
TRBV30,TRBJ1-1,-,CAWRERTNTEAFF
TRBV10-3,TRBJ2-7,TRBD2,CAISPSAGGTYEQYF
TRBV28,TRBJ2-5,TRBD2,CAIEREGRAEETQYF
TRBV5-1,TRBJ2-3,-,CASNLYGDTQYF
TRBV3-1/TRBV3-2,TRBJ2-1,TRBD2,CASSHTGTSGSSYNEQFF
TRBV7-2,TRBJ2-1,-,CASSLVDEQFF
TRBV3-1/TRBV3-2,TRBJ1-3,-,CASNPGAGNTIYF
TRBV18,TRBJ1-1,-,CASSPLVLAEAFF
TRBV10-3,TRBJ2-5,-,CAISESELETQYF
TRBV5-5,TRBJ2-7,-,CASSLVTQAYEQYF
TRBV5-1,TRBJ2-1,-,CASSAGGLGGHNEQFF
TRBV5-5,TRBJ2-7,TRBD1,CASSGAGTGNYEQYF
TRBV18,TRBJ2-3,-,CASSAGFSTITDTQYF
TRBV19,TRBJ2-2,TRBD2,CASSTSGLAGATGELFF
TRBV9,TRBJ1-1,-,CASSVGPAKNTEAFF
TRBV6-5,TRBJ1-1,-,CASRRENTEAFF
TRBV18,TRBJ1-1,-,CASSPLVNTEAFF
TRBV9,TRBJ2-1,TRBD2,CASTRTSGSDEQFF
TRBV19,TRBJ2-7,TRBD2,CASSRLAGIEQYF
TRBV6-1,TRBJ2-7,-,CASSEDMGLYTYEQYF
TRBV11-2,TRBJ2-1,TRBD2,CASSLVRGTYNEQFF
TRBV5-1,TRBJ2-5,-,CASSLRDKETQYF
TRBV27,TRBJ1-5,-,CASSPQPHPNQPQHF